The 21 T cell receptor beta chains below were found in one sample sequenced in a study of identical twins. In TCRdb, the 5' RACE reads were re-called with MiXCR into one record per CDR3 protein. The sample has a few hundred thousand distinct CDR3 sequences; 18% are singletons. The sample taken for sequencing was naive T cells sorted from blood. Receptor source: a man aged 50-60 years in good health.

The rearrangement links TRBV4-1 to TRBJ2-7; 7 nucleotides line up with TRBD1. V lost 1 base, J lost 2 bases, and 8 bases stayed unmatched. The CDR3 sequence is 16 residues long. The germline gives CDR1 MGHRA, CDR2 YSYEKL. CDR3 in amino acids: CASSQGNDRVPYEQYF. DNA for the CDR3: TGCGCCAGCAGCCAAGGTAATGACAGGGTACCCTACGAGCAGTACTTC.

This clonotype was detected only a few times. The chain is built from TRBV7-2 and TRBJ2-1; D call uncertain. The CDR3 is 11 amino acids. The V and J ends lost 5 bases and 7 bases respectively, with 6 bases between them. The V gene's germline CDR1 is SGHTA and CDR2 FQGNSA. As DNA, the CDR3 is TGTGCCAGCAGCCCTAAGAATGAGCAGTTCTTC. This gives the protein CASSPKNEQFF.

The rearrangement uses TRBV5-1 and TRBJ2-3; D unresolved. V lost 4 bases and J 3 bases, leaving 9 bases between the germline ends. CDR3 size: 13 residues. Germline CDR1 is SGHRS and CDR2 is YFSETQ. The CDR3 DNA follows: TGCGCCAGCAGCATCGCAGCGACAGATACGCAGTATTTT. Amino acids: CASSIAATDTQYF. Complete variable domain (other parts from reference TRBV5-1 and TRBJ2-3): KAGVTQTPRYLIKTRGQQVTLSCSPISGHRSVSWYQQTPGQGLQFLFEYFSETQRNKGNFPGRFSGRQFSNSRSEMNVSTLELGDSALYLCASSIAATDTQYFGPGTRLTVL.

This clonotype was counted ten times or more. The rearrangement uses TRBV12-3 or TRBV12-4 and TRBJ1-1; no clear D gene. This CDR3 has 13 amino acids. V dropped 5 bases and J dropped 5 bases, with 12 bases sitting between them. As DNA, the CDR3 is TGTGCCAGCAGTCCCTTAACTCGAACTGAAGCTTTCTTT. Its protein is CASSPLTRTEAFF.

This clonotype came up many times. In nucleotides, the CDR3 is TGTGCCACCAGCAGAGTTTCTAGGATGAACACTGAAGCTTTCTTT. Its protein is CATSRVSRMNTEAFF. The chain uses TRBV15 and TRBJ1-1; D gene unclear. Germline V gives CDR1 LNHNV, CDR2 YYDKDF (reference sequence). The CDR3 runs 15 residues. Trimming left V 1 base short and J 0 bases short, with 9 bases between.

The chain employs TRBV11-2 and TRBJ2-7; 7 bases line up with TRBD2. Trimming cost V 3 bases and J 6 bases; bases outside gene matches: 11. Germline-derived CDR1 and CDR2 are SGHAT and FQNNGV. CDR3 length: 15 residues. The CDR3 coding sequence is TGTGCCAGCAGCTTTTGGGAAAGCGGGGAAGGCGAGCAGTACTTC. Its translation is CASSFWESGEGEQYF.

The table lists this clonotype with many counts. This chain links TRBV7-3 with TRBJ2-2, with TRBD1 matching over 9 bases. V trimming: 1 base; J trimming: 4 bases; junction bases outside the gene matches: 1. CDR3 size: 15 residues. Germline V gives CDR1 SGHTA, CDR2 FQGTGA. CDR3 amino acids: CASSLRQGGTGELFF. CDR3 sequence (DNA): TGTGCCAGCAGCTTAAGACAGGGGGGCACCGGGGAGCTGTTTTTT.

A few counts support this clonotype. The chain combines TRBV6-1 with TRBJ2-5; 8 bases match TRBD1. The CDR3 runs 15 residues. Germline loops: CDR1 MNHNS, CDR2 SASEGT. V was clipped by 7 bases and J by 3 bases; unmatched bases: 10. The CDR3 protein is CASTDGQGKKETQYF. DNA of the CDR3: TGTGCCAGCACCGACGGACAGGGTAAAAAAGAGACCCAGTACTTC.

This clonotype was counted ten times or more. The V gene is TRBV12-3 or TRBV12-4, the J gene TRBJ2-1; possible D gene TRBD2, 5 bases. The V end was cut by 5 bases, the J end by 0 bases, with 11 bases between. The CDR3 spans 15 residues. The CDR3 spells CASSAAGGSYNEQFF. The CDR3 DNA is TGTGCCAGCAGTGCCGCGGGCGGCTCCTACAATGAGCAGTTCTTC.

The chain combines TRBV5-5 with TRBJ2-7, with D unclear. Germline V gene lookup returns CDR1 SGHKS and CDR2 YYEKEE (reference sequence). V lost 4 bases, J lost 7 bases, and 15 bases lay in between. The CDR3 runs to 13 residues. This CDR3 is CASSKDRLGEQYF. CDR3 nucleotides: TGTGCCAGCAGCAAAGACCGACTGGGAGAGCAGTACTTC.

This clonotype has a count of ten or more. The CDR3 loop reads CSVTPRQVLPITNTEAFF. Written as DNA, the CDR3 is TGCAGCGTGACCCCCAGACAGGTGCTGCCTATCACGAACACTGAAGCTTTCTTT. The chain combines TRBV29-1 with TRBJ1-1, with a weak D call TRBD1 (6 bases). Germline V gene data show CDR1 as SQVTM and CDR2 as ANQGSEA. This CDR3 comprises 18 residues. V gave up 6 bases and J gave up 1 base, with 27 bases separating them.

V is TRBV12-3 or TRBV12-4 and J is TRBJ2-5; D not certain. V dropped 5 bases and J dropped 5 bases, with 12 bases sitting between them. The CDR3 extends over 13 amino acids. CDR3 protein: CASSAPLGETQYF. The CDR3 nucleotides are TGTGCCAGCAGTGCCCCTTTGGGGGAGACCCAGTACTTC.

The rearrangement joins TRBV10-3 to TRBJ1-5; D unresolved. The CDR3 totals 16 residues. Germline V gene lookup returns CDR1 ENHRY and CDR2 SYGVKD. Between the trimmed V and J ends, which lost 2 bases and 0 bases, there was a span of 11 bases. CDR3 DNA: TGTGCCATCAGTGAGGCCGACTATTATAGCAATCAGCCCCAGCATTTT. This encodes CAISEADYYSNQPQHF.

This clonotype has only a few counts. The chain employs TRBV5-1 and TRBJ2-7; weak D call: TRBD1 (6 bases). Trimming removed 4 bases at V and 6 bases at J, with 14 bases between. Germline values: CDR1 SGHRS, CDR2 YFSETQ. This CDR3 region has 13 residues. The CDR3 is CASSDGQSGEQYF. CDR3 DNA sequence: TGCGCCAGCAGCGACGGACAGAGTGGCGAGCAGTACTTC. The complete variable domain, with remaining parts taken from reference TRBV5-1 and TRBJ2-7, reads KAGVTQTPRYLIKTRGQQVTLSCSPISGHRSVSWYQQTPGQGLQFLFEYFSETQRNKGNFPGRFSGRQFSNSRSEMNVSTLELGDSALYLCASSDGQSGEQYFGPGTRLTVT.

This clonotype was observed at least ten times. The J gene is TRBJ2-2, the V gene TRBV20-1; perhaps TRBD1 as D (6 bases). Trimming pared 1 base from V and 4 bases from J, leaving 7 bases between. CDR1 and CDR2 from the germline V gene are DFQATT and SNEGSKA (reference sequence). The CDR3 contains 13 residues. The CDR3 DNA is TGCAGTGCTAGAGGGACAGTCACCGGGGAGCTGTTTTTT. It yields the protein CSARGTVTGELFF.

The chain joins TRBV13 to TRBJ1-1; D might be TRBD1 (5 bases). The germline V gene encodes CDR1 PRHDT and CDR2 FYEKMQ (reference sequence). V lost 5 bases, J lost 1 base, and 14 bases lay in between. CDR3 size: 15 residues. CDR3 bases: TGTGCCAGCAGCCCAAGGGGTACAAAGAACACTGAAGCTTTCTTT. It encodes CASSPRGTKNTEAFF.

DNA for the CDR3: TGCGCCAGCAGCCAAGAAGCGGGAGGAACCTACGAGCAGTACTTC. Its translation: CASSQEAGGTYEQYF. The rearrangement uses TRBV4-3 and TRBJ2-7, with 9 nucleotides matching TRBD2. The germline V gene encodes CDR1 LGHNA and CDR2 YSLEER. This CDR3 is built from 15 residues. V shed 0 bases and J 2 bases; nucleotides not matched to a gene: 2.

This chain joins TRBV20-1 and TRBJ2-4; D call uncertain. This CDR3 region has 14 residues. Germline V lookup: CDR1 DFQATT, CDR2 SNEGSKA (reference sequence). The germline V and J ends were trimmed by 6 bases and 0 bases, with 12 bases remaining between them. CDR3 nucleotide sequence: TGCAGTGCGCCCCCCGGCCTAGCCAAAAACATTCAGTACTTC. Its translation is CSAPPGLAKNIQYF.

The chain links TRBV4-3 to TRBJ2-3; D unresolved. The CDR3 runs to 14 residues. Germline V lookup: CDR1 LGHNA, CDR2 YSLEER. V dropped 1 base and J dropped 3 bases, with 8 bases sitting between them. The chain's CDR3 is CASSQAVGTDTQYF. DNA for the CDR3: TGCGCCAGCAGCCAAGCAGTGGGGACAGATACGCAGTATTTT.

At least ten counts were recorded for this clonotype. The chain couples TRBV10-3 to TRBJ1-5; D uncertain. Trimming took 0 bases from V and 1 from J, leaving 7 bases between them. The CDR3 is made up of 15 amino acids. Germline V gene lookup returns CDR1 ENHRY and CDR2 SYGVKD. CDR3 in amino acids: CAISESKGSNQPQHF. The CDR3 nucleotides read TGTGCCATCAGTGAGTCAAAGGGCAGCAATCAGCCCCAGCATTTT.

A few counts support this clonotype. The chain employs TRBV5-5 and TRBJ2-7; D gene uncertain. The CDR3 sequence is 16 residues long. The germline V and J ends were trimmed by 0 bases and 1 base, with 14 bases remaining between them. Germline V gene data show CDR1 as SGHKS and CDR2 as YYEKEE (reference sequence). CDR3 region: CASSLAPVVSSYEQYF. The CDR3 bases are TGTGCCAGCAGCTTGGCTCCGGTCGTCTCGTCCTACGAGCAGTACTTC.